This T cell receptor beta chain came from a study of blood T cells in healthy people across ages. Whole-study results and caveats: The recorded TCR beta diversity per million T cells decreased in a roughly linear manner with age.

Details on this clonotype: Its target is unknown.

Germline CDR1 is SGHRS and CDR2 is YFSETQ. The CDR3 contains 13 residues. With a J-beta primer mix and a sample-barcoded 5' primer, a second PCR ran about 7 to 12 cycles. TCRdb processed the 5' RACE reads anew with MiXCR; each CDR3 protein has one entry. The sample has roughly 500,000 distinct CDR3 sequences, 27% seen once; the top ten hold roughly 18%. Sequenced sample: blood. This rearrangement joins TRBV5-1 to TRBJ2-1; D is unresolved. With the DNA end fitting TRBJ2-5 better, the J assignment may be wrong. This receptor was identified in a woman in her 70s in good health. In nucleotides, the CDR3 is TGCGCCAGCAGCTTGCAAGAGCAAGAGACCCAGTACTTC. This encodes CASSLQEQETQYF.